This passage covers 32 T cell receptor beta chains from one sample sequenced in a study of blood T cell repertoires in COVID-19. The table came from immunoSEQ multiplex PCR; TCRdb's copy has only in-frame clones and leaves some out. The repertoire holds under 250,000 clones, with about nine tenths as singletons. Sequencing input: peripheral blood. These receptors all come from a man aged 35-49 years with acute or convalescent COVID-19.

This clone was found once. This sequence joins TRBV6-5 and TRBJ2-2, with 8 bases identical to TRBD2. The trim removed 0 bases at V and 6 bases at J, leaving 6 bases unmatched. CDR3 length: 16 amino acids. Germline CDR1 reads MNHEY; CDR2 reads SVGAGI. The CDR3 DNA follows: TGTGCCAGCAGTTACTCGTCGGGGGGGCCCGCCGGGGAGCTGTTTTTT. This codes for CASSYSSGGPAGELFF.

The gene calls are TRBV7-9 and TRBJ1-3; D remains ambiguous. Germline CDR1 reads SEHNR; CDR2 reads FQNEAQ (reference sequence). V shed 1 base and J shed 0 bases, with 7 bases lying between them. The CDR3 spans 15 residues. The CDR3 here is CASSLGVPSGNTIYF. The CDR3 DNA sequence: TGTGCCAGCAGCTTAGGCGTTCCCTCTGGAAACACCATATATTTT.

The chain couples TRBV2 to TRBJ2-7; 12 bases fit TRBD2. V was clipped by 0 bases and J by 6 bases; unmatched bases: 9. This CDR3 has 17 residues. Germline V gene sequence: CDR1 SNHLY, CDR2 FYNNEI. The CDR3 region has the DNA TGTGCCAGCAGTGAAGCGCGCCTAGCGGGGGGGCTGGGCGAGCAGTACTTC. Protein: CASSEARLAGGLGEQYF.

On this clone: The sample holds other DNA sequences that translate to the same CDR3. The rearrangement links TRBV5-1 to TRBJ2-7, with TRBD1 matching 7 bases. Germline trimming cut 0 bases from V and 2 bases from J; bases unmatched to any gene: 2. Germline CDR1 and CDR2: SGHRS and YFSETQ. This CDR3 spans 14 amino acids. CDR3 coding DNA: TGCGCCAGCAGCTTGGGTCAGGGGGCCTACGAGCAGTACTTC. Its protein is CASSLGQGAYEQYF.

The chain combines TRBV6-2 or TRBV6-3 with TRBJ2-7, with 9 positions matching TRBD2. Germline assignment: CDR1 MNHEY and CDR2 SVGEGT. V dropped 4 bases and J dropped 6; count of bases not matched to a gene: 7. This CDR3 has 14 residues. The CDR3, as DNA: TGTGCCAGCAGTTTTGGGCTAGCGGGGCGCGAGCAGTACTTC. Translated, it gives CASSFGLAGREQYF.

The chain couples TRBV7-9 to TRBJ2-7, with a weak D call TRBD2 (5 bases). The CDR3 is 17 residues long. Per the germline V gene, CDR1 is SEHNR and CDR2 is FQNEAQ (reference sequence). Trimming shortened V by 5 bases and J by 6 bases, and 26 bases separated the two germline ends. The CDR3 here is CASSPPRVVAPKGEQYF. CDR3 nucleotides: TGTGCCAGCAGCCCCCCTCGGGTAGTAGCGCCGAAGGGCGAGCAGTACTTC.

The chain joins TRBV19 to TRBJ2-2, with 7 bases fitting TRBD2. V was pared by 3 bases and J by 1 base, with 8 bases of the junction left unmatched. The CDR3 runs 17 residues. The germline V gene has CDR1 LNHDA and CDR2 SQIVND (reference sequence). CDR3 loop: CASSMGPASGNTGELFF. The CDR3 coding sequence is TGTGCCAGTAGTATGGGTCCGGCTAGCGGGAACACCGGGGAGCTGTTTTTT.

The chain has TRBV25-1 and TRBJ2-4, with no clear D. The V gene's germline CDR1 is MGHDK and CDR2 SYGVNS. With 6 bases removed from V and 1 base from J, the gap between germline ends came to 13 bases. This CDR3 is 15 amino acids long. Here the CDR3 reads CASSDTRHAKNIQYF. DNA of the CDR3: TGTGCCAGCAGCGATACACGACATGCCAAAAACATTCAGTACTTC.

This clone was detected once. The CDR3 sequence is CASSSGAGTSRGSSYNEQFF. CDR3 sequence (DNA): TGTGCCAGCAGTTCGGGGGCCGGGACTAGCCGGGGGTCCTCCTACAATGAGCAGTTCTTC. This chain connects TRBV27 to TRBJ2-1; 9 nucleotides align to TRBD2. Trimming at V came to 4 bases and at J to 0 bases, leaving 16 bases not matched to a gene. The CDR3 loop spans 20 amino acids. CDR1 is MNHEY, CDR2 SMNVEV, per germline (reference sequence).

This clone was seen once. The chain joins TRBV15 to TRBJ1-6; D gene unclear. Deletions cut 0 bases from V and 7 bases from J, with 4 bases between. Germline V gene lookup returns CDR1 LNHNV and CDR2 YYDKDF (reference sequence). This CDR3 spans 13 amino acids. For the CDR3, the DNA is TGTGCCACCAGCAGAGACGGGAATTCACCCCTCCACTTT. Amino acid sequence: CATSRDGNSPLHF.

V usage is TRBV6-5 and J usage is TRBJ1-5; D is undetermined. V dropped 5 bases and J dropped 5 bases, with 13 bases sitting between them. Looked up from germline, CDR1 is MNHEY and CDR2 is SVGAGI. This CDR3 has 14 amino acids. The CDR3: CASSPFGGYQPQHF. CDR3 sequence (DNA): TGTGCCAGCAGTCCCTTCGGCGGCTATCAGCCCCAGCATTTT.

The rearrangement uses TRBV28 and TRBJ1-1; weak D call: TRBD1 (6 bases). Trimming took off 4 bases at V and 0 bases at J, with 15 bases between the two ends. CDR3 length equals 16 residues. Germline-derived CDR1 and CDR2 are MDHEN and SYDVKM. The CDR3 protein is CASSSPRTAMNTEAFF. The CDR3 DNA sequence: TGTGCCAGCAGTTCCCCCAGGACAGCCATGAACACTGAAGCTTTCTTT. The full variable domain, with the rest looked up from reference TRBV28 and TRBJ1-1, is DVKVTQSSRYLVKRTGEKVFLECVQDMDHENMFWYRQDPGLGLRLIYFSYDVKMKEKGDIPEGYSVSREKKERFSLILESASTNQTSMYLCASSSPRTAMNTEAFFGQGTRLTVV.

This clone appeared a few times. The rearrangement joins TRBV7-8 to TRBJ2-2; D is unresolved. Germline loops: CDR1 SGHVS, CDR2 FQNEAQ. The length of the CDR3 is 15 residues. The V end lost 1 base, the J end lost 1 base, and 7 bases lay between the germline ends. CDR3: CASSLGQLNTGELFF. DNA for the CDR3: TGTGCCAGCAGCTTAGGGCAGTTGAACACCGGGGAGCTGTTTTTT.

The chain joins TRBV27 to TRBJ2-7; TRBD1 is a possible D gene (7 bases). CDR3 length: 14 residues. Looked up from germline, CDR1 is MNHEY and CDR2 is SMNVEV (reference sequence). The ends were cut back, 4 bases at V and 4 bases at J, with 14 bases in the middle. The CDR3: CASSSAGGPYEQYF. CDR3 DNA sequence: TGTGCCAGCAGTTCCGCAGGGGGGCCTTACGAGCAGTACTTC.

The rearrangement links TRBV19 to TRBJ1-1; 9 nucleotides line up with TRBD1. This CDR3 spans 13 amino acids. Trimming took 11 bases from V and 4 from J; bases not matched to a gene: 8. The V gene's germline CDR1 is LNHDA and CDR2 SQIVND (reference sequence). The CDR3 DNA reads TGTGCCGTACAGGGGGCGCTTAGCACTGAAGCTTTCTTT. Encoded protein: CAVQGALSTEAFF.

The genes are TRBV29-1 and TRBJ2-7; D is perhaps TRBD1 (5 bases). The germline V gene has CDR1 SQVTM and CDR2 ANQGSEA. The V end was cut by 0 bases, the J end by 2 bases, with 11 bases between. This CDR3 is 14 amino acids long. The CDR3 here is CSVEEGQATYEQYF. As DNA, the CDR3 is TGCAGCGTTGAAGAGGGGCAGGCAACCTACGAGCAGTACTTC.

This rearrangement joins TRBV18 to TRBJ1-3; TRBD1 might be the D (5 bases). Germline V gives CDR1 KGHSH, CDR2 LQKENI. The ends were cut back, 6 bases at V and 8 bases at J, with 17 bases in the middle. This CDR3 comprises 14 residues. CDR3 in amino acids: CASSRMGGGDTIYF. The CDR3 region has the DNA TGTGCCAGCTCTCGAATGGGGGGAGGCGACACCATATATTTT.

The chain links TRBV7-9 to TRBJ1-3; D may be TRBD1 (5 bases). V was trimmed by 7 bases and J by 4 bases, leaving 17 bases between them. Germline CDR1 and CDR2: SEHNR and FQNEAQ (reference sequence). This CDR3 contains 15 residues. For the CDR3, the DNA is TGTGCCAGCACCCTACCAGGGTTATTAGGAAACACCATATATTTT. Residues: CASTLPGLLGNTIYF.

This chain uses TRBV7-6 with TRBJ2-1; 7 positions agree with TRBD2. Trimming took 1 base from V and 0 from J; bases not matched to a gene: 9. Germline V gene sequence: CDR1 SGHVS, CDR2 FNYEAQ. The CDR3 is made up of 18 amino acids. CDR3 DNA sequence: TGTGCCAGCAGCTTAGACGGCGGGAGCTCGAGCTCCTACAATGAGCAGTTCTTC. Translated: CASSLDGGSSSSYNEQFF.

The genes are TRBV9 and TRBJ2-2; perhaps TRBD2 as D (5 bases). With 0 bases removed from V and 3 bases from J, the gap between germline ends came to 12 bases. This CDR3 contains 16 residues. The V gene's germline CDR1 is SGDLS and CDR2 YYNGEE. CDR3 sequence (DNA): TGTGCCAGCAGCGTAGCTGTGGGAGCGGACACCGGGGAGCTGTTTTTT. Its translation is CASSVAVGADTGELFF.

CDR3 sequence: CASSVGGVTSGANVLTF. The DNA of the CDR3 is TGTGCCAGCAGTGTTGGCGGGGTGACCTCTGGGGCCAACGTCCTGACTTTC. V is TRBV2 and J is TRBJ2-6; TRBD2 is a possible D gene (6 bases). Germline CDR1 SNHLY, CDR2 FYNNEI. V dropped 4 bases and J dropped 0 bases, with 13 bases sitting between them. The CDR3 contains 17 residues.

The DNA for the CDR3 is TGCAGCGTTGAAGAGCAGGGAGGAGGCTACACCTTC. Translated: CSVEEQGGGYTF. The chain employs TRBV29-1 and TRBJ1-2, with D perhaps matching TRBD1 (5 bases). Trimming left V 0 bases short and J 8 bases short, with 10 bases between. The CDR3 totals 12 residues. Germline V gives CDR1 SQVTM, CDR2 ANQGSEA.

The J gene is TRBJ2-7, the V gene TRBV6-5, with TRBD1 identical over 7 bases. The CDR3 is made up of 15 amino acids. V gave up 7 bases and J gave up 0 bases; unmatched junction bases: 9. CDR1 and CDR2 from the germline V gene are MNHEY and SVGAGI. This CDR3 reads CASNEVQGNSYEQYF. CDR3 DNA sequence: TGTGCCAGCAACGAGGTACAGGGGAACTCCTACGAGCAGTACTTC.

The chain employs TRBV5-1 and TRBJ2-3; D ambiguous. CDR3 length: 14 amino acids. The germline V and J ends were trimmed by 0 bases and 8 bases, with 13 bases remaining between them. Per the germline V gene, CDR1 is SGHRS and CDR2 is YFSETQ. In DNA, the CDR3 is TGCGCCAGCAGCTTGGTCGGAGAATTGGGTACGCAGTATTTT. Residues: CASSLVGELGTQYF.

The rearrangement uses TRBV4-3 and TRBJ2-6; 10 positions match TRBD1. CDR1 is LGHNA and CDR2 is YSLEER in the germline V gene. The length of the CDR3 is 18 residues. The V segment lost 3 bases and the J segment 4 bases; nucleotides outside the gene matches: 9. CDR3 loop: CASSHRGQGPTGANVLTF. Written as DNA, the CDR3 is TGCGCCAGCAGCCACCGGGGACAGGGGCCTACAGGGGCCAACGTCCTGACTTTC.

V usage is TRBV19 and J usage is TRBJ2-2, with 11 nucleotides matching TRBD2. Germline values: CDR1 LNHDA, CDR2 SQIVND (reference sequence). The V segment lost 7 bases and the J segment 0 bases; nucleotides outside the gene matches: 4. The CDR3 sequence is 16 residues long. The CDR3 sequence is CASNPGLAANTGELFF. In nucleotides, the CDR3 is TGTGCCAGTAATCCGGGACTAGCGGCGAACACCGGGGAGCTGTTTTTT.

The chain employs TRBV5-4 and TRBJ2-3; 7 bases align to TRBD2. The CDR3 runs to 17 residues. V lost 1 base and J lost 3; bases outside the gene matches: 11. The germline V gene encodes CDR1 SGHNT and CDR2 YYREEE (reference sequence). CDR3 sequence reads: CASSLNRGGRRTDTQYF. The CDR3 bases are TGTGCCAGCAGCTTGAATCGTGGCGGGAGAAGAACAGATACGCAGTATTTT.

The CDR3 here is CASSIGYRDRGLQFSYEQYF. In DNA, the CDR3 is TGCGCCAGCAGCATCGGTTACCGGGACAGGGGACTCCAGTTCTCCTACGAGCAGTACTTC. The chain combines TRBV5-1 with TRBJ2-7; 10 nucleotides align to TRBD1. The junction had 19 bases not matched to a gene; V was cut back by 4 bases and J by 0 bases. Germline V gives CDR1 SGHRS, CDR2 YFSETQ. The CDR3 consists of 20 residues.

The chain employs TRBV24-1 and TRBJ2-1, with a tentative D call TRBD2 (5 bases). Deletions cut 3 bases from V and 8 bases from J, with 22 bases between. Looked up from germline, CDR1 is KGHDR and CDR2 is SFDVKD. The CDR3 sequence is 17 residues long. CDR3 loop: CATSDGDTLFYGDEQFF. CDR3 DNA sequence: TGTGCCACCAGTGATGGCGACACGTTATTTTACGGGGATGAGCAGTTCTTC.

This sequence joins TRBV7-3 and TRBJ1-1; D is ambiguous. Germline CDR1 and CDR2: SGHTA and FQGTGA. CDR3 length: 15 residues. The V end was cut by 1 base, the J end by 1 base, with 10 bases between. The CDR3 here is CASSLNGWANTEAFF. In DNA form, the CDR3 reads TGTGCCAGCAGCTTAAATGGTTGGGCGAACACTGAAGCTTTCTTT. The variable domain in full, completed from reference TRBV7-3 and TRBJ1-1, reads GAGVSQTPSNKVTEKGKYVELRCDPISGHTALYWYRQSLGQGPEFLIYFQGTGAADDSGLPNDRFFAVRPEGSVSTLKIQRTERGDSAVYLCASSLNGWANTEAFFGQGTRLTVV.

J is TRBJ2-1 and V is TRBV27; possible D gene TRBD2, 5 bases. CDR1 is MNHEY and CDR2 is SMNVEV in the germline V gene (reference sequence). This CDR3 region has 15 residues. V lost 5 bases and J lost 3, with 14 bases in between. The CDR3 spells CASSENSDLYNEQFF. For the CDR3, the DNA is TGTGCCAGCAGTGAGAATAGCGACCTCTACAATGAGCAGTTCTTC.

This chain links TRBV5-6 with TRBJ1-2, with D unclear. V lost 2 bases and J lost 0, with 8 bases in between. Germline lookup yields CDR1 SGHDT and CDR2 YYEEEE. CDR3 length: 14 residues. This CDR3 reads CASSFGLTNYGYTF. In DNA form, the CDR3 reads TGTGCCAGCAGCTTCGGACTGACTAACTATGGCTACACCTTC.